One sample yielded the 18 T cell receptor beta chains listed below, sequenced in a study of blood T cell repertoires in COVID-19. Clones were read by immunoSEQ multiplex PCR, and TCRdb kept only the in-frame ones, dropping some. The sample yields roughly 220,000 clones, 85% to 90% seen once. Input material: peripheral blood. All receptors derive from a man older than 75 with acute or convalescent COVID-19.

The J gene is TRBJ2-1, the V gene TRBV3-1 (or the pseudogene TRBV3-2), with D unresolved. The germline CDR1 and CDR2 sequences are LGHDT and YNNKEL (reference sequence). CDR3 length equals 12 residues. V lost 0 bases and J 10 bases, leaving 7 bases between the germline ends. The CDR3 nucleotides are TGTGCCAGCAGCCAAGATAGTTGGGAGCAGTTCTTC. Amino acid sequence: CASSQDSWEQFF.

The J gene is TRBJ1-6, the V gene TRBV7-9; perhaps TRBD1 as D (5 bases). V was trimmed by 1 base and J by 14 bases, leaving 12 bases between them. The CDR3 contains 13 residues. The germline CDR1 and CDR2 sequences are SEHNR and FQNEAQ (reference sequence). The CDR3 sequence is CASSLDRIEALHF. The CDR3 DNA reads TGTGCCAGCAGCTTAGACAGGATCGAGGCCCTCCACTTT.

V gene TRBV5-6 combines with J gene TRBJ1-1; D is unresolved. This CDR3 comprises 11 residues. V lost 4 bases to trimming and J lost 1 base, with 2 bases between them. Germline CDR1 SGHDT, CDR2 YYEEEE. CDR3 residues: CASSQNTEAFF. The CDR3 coding sequence is TGTGCCAGCAGCCAGAACACTGAAGCTTTCTTT.

This clone was observed a handful of times. The chain couples TRBV7-3 to TRBJ2-2, with 12 bases lining up with TRBD1. The trim removed 5 bases at V and 3 bases at J, leaving 7 bases unmatched. CDR1 and CDR2 (germline): SGHTA, FQGTGA. The CDR3 loop spans 17 amino acids. CDR3 coding DNA: TGTGCCAGCAGCCTCATCCGGGACAGGGGGCACACCGGGGAGCTGTTTTTT. Protein: CASSLIRDRGHTGELFF.

CDR3 region: CASSQDIAKNIQYF. CDR3 sequence (DNA): TGTGCCAGCAGCCAGGACATAGCCAAAAACATTCAGTACTTC. This chain links TRBV5-4 with TRBJ2-4; D is possibly TRBD1 (5 bases). Trimming cost V 4 bases and J 0 bases, with 8 bases left between them. Per germline, CDR1 SGHNT and CDR2 YYREEE (reference sequence). The CDR3 covers 14 residues.

This clone has only one observation. CDR3 protein: CASSIGTGRAPNTEAFF. Written as DNA, the CDR3 is TGTGCCAGCAGTATCGGGACAGGGAGAGCACCGAACACTGAAGCTTTCTTT. This chain connects TRBV27 to TRBJ1-1; 9 bases align to TRBD1. Germline CDR1 is MNHEY and CDR2 is SMNVEV (reference sequence). After removal of 5 bases from V and 1 base from J, the junction contained 11 bases not matched to a gene. The CDR3 consists of 17 residues.

The chain has TRBV10-1 and TRBJ2-7, with 10 nucleotides matching TRBD2. Germline V gene sequence: CDR1 WNHNN, CDR2 SYGVQD (reference sequence). Trimming cost V 2 bases and J 5 bases; bases outside gene matches: 3. This CDR3 spans 14 amino acids. The CDR3 spells CASSESGRENEQYF. The CDR3 DNA sequence: TGCGCCAGCAGTGAGAGCGGGAGGGAAAACGAGCAGTACTTC.

The chain uses TRBV9 and TRBJ2-1; D not certain. V was cut by 3 bases and J by 8 bases, with 24 bases left in between. Germline V gene lookup returns CDR1 SGDLS and CDR2 YYNGEE. This CDR3 is 17 amino acids long. The CDR3 sequence: CASSALYSGANFDEQFF. The CDR3 bases are TGTGCCAGCAGCGCTCTATACTCGGGTGCGAACTTCGATGAGCAGTTCTTC. The variable domain in full, with the rest retrieved from reference TRBV9 and TRBJ2-1, is DSGVTQTPKHLITATGQRVTLRCSPRSGDLSVYWYQQSLDQGLQFLIQYYNGEERAKGNILERFSAQQFPDLHSELNLSSLELGDSALYFCASSALYSGANFDEQFFGPGTRLTVL.

The chain employs TRBV7-8 and TRBJ2-3; the D is unclear. Germline lookup yields CDR1 SGHVS and CDR2 FQNEAQ. The CDR3 is 12 residues long. Deletions cut 6 bases from V and 9 bases from J, with 13 bases between. CDR3 amino acids: CASRSDSQTQYF. CDR3 DNA: TGTGCCAGCAGATCCGACTCCCAAACGCAGTATTTT.

V usage is TRBV27 and J usage is TRBJ1-6; 7 positions match TRBD1. Trimming at V came to 6 bases and at J to 10 bases, leaving 9 bases not matched to a gene. CDR3 length: 14 residues. Germline loops: CDR1 MNHEY, CDR2 SMNVEV (reference sequence). The CDR3 reads CASRSGGSLSPLHF. Written as DNA, the CDR3 is TGTGCCAGCAGGTCAGGGGGTAGTTTGTCACCCCTCCACTTT.

The chain recombines TRBV7-9 with TRBJ1-4, with 10 bases lining up with TRBD1. Trimming cost V 5 bases and J 2 bases; bases outside gene matches: 5. The CDR3 is 16 amino acids. Germline CDR1 SEHNR, CDR2 FQNEAQ (reference sequence). The CDR3 DNA reads TGTGCCAGCAGCGAGACAGGGGGCATCACTAATGAAAAACTGTTTTTT. This encodes CASSETGGITNEKLFF.

CDR3 coding DNA: TGTGCCAGCAGTTTGTACAGAAGCTCCTACGAGCAGTACTTC. Amino acids: CASSLYRSSYEQYF. The gene calls are TRBV27 and TRBJ2-7, with D hard to call. V was shortened by 3 bases and J by 0 bases, with 9 bases between the two germline ends. The CDR3 spans 14 residues. The germline gives CDR1 MNHEY, CDR2 SMNVEV (reference sequence).

The rearrangement links TRBV19 to TRBJ2-5; maybe TRBD1 (6 bases). The length of the CDR3 is 14 residues. Looked up from germline, CDR1 is LNHDA and CDR2 is SQIVND (reference sequence). V shed 5 bases and J shed 4 bases, with 14 bases lying between them. The CDR3 DNA reads as TGTGCCAGTAGTCAAAGACAGGCGAGAGAGACCCAGTACTTC. It codes for CASSQRQARETQYF.

This rearrangement joins TRBV4-3 to TRBJ2-1; no clear D. CDR1 is LGHNA, CDR2 YSLEER, per germline. This CDR3 spans 18 amino acids. The V end lost 0 bases, the J end lost 8 bases, and 23 bases lay between the germline ends. CDR3 loop: CASSQDRMQETSWYEQFF. The CDR3 nucleotides are TGCGCCAGCAGCCAAGATCGAATGCAGGAAACAAGTTGGTATGAGCAGTTCTTC.

V and J are TRBV5-4 and TRBJ2-3; 7 bases are a match to TRBD1. Germline-derived CDR1 and CDR2 are SGHNT and YYREEE (reference sequence). Trimming cost V 4 bases and J 5 bases; bases outside gene matches: 13. CDR3 size: 16 residues. CDR3 amino acids: CASSNRGAGGKDTQYF. The DNA for the CDR3 is TGTGCCAGCAGCAACCGTGGGGCAGGGGGAAAAGATACGCAGTATTTT.

The V call is TRBV27, the J call TRBJ2-1, with D perhaps TRBD1 (6 bases). From germline, CDR1 is MNHEY and CDR2 SMNVEV (reference sequence). CDR3 length equals 17 residues. V lost 5 bases to trimming and J lost 0 bases, with 17 bases between them. The CDR3 DNA sequence: TGTGCCAGCAGTACACGACCCGACAGGAGCTCCTACAATGAGCAGTTCTTC. It translates to CASSTRPDRSSYNEQFF.

The gene calls are TRBV5-8 and TRBJ2-3, with D maybe TRBD1 (8 bases). Germline V CDR1 and CDR2: SGHTS, YDEGEE. This CDR3 is built from 16 residues. V was pared by 4 bases and J by 1 base, with 16 bases between. CDR3 protein: CASSKQGGRGTDTQYF. The CDR3 DNA follows: TGTGCCAGCAGCAAACAGGGGGGGCGCGGCACAGATACGCAGTATTTT.

The chain uses TRBV10-3 and TRBJ2-1; D not certain. This CDR3 is built from 14 residues. The ends were cut back, 3 bases at V and 0 bases at J, with 6 bases in the middle. Germline CDR1 is ENHRY and CDR2 is SYGVKD. The chain's CDR3 is CAISDGVSYNEQFF. The CDR3 nucleotides read TGTGCCATCAGTGACGGAGTCTCCTACAATGAGCAGTTCTTC.